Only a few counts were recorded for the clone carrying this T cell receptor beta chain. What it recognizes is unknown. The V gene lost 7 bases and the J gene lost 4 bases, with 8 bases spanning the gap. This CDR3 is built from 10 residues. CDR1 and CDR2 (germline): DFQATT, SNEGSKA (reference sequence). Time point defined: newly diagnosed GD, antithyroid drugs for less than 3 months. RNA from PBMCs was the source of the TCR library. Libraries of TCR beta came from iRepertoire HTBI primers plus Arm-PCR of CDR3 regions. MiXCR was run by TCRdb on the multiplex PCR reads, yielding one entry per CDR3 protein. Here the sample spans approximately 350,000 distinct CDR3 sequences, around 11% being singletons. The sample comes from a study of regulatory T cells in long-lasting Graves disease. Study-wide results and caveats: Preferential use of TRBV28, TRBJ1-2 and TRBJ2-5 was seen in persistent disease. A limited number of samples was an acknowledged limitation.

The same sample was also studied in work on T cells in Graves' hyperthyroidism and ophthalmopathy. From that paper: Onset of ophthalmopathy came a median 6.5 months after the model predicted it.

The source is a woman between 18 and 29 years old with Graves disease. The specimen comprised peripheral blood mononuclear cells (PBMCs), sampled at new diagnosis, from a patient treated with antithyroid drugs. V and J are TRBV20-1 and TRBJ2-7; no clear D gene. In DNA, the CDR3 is TGCAGTGTTAAAGGTTACGAGCAGTACGTC. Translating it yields CSVKGYEQYV.